Shown below are 10 T cell receptor beta chains from a single sample sequenced in a study of PD-L1 blockade in urothelial cancer. Sequenced by immunoSEQ multiplex PCR; TCRdb stores in-frame clones only, minus some. The repertoire includes about 40,000 clones, 82% of them detected once, and less than 20% sits in the top ten. The input for sequencing was PBMCs, taken around atezolizumab (anti-PD-L1) treatment. The receptors originated from a man aged 55 to 70 with urothelial cancer.

The gene calls are TRBV4-1 and TRBJ1-6; D is uncertain. Trimming removed 2 bases from V and 6 bases from J, with 14 bases in between. Germline values: CDR1 MGHRA, CDR2 YSYEKL. The CDR3 loop spans 16 amino acids. The CDR3 here is CASSQISERSNSPLHF. CDR3 nucleotides: TGCGCCAGCAGCCAAATATCGGAAAGGAGTAATTCACCCCTCCACTTT.

The rearrangement uses TRBV21-1 and TRBJ2-7; the tabulated D call, TRBD2, remains unverified against the DNA. TRBV21-1 is an annotated pseudogene. This CDR3 has 14 amino acids. The CDR3 bases are TGTGCCAGCTGTATCCGGGGGGGCTCCTACGAGCAGTACTTC. Translated: CASCIRGGSYEQYF.

V is TRBV18 and J is TRBJ2-6, with 7 nucleotides matching TRBD1. This CDR3 has 17 residues. CDR1 and CDR2 (germline): KGHSH, LQKENI. V shed 4 bases and J 1 base; nucleotides not matched to a gene: 7. Written as DNA, the CDR3 is TGTGCCAGCTCACTGACAGGGTCCATATCTGGGGCCAACGTCCTGACTTTC. Amino acid sequence: CASSLTGSISGANVLTF.

The V and J genes are TRBV30 and TRBJ2-7; possibly TRBD2 for D (7 bases). This CDR3 comprises 16 residues. Trimming removed 4 bases at V and 1 base at J, with 20 bases between. Germline values: CDR1 GTSNPN, CDR2 SVGIG (reference sequence). The CDR3 coding sequence is TGTGCCTGGAATAATCAACGAGGGGGGGGGTCCTACGAGCAGTACTTC. As protein: CAWNNQRGGGSYEQYF.

V is TRBV5-1 and J is TRBJ2-1; D is perhaps TRBD1 (5 bases). Germline CDR1 reads SGHRS; CDR2 reads YFSETQ. There are 13 residues in the CDR3. Trimming shortened V by 4 bases and J by 2 bases, and 7 bases separated the two germline ends. The CDR3 is CASSPDTYNEQFF. In nucleotides, the CDR3 is TGCGCCAGCAGCCCGGACACCTACAATGAGCAGTTCTTC.

This chain links TRBV9 with TRBJ2-2; no definite D call. Trimming removed 1 base from V and 6 bases from J, with 10 bases in between. CDR1 is SGDLS and CDR2 is YYNGEE in the germline V gene. The CDR3 runs to 14 residues. The DNA of the CDR3 is TGTGCCAGCAGCGTACGACTTTCTCCCGGGGAGCTGTTTTTT. Residues: CASSVRLSPGELFF.

This chain connects TRBV15 to TRBJ2-1; 7 bases are shared with TRBD1. The CDR3 has 14 amino acids. Germline assignment: CDR1 LNHNV and CDR2 YYDKDF (reference sequence). With V trimmed by 8 bases and J by 3 bases, 7 bases remained unmatched. This CDR3 reads CATSPGTDYNEQFF. The DNA for the CDR3 is TGTGCCACCTCCCCGGGGACAGACTACAATGAGCAGTTCTTC. Combining the CDR3 with reference TRBV15 and TRBJ2-1 gives the whole variable domain DAMVIQNPRYQVTQFGKPVTLSCSQTLNHNVMYWYQQKSSQAPKLLFHYYDKDFNNEADTPDNFQSRRPNTSFCFLDIRSPGLGDTAMYLCATSPGTDYNEQFFGPGTRLTVL.

The V gene is TRBV13, the J gene TRBJ2-1; TRBD2 is a possible D gene (6 bases). Germline-derived CDR1 and CDR2 are PRHDT and FYEKMQ (reference sequence). V was trimmed by 5 bases and J by 3 bases, leaving 11 bases between them. This CDR3 contains 14 residues. In nucleotides, the CDR3 is TGTGCCAGCAGCGTCCGGGACTTCTACAATGAGCAGTTCTTC. Translating gives CASSVRDFYNEQFF.

The chain carries TRBV5-1 and TRBJ2-1, with a weak D call TRBD1 (5 bases). The CDR3 runs to 14 residues. V gave up 4 bases and J gave up 11 bases, with 19 bases separating them. The germline V gene encodes CDR1 SGHRS and CDR2 YFSETQ. The CDR3 reads CASSPDRPGKQQFF. In DNA form, the CDR3 reads TGCGCCAGCAGCCCTGACAGACCCGGCAAGCAGCAGTTCTTC.

The chain links TRBV2 to TRBJ1-1, with 9 nucleotides matching TRBD1. The CDR3 sequence is 15 residues long. Germline values: CDR1 SNHLY, CDR2 FYNNEI. V shed 5 bases and J 0 bases; nucleotides not matched to a gene: 4. The CDR3 spells CASSLDRGVNTEAFF. The CDR3 DNA reads TGTGCCAGCAGTCTTGACAGGGGGGTGAACACTGAAGCTTTCTTT.